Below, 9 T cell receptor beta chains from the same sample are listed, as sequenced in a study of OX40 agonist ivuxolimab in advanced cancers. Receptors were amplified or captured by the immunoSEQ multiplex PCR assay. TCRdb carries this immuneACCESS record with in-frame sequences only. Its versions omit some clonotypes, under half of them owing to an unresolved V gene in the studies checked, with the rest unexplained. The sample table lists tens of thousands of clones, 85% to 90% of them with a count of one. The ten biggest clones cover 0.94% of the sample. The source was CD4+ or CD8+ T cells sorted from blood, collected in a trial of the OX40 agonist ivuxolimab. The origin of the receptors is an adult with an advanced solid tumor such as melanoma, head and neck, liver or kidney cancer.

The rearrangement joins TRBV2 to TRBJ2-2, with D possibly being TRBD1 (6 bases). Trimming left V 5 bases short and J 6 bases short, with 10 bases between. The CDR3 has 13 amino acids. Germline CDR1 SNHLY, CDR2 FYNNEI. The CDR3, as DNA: TGTGCCAGCAGTACACAGGGTCCCGGGGAGCTGTTTTTT. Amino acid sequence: CASSTQGPGELFF.

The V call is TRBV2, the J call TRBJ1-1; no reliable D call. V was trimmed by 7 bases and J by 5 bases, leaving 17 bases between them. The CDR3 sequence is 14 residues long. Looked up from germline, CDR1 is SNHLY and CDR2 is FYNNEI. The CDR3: CASIGSGEVTEAFF. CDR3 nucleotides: TGTGCCAGCATAGGGTCCGGGGAAGTAACTGAAGCTTTCTTT.

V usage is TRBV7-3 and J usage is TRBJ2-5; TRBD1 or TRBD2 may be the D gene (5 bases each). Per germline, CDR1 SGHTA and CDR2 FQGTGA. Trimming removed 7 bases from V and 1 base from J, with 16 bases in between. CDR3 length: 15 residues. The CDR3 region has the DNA TGTGCCAGCATCCCGGGACGCGGGCCCCAAGAGACCCAGTACTTC. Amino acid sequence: CASIPGRGPQETQYF.

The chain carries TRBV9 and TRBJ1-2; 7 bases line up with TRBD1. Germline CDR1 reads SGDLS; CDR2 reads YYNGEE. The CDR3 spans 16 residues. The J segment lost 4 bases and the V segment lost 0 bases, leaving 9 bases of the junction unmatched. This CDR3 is CASSVDQGGLFYGYTF. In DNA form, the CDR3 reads TGTGCCAGCAGCGTAGATCAAGGGGGCCTCTTCTATGGCTACACCTTC. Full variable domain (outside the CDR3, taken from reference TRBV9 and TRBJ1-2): DSGVTQTPKHLITATGQRVTLRCSPRSGDLSVYWYQQSLDQGLQFLIQYYNGEERAKGNILERFSAQQFPDLHSELNLSSLELGDSALYFCASSVDQGGLFYGYTFGSGTRLTVV.

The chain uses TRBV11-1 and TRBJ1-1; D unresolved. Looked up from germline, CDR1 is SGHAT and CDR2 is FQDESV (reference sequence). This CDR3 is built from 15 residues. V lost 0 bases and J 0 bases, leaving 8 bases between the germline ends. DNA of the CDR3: TGTGCCAGCAGCTTAGCGGAGCGCATGAACACTGAAGCTTTCTTT. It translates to CASSLAERMNTEAFF.

The CDR3 region has the DNA TGTGCCAGCAGTGCGGGACAGGGGGCCTATAATTCACCCCTCCACTTT. Protein: CASSAGQGAYNSPLHF. The V and J genes are TRBV2 and TRBJ1-6; 11 nucleotides align to TRBD1. V gave up 4 bases and J gave up 2 bases; unmatched junction bases: 1. Looked up from germline, CDR1 is SNHLY and CDR2 is FYNNEI. The CDR3 consists of 16 residues.

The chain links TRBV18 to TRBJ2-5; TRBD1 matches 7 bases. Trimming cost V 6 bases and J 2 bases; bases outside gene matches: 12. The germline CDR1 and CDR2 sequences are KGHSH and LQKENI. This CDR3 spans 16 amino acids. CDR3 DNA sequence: TGTGCCAGCTCTATACCGGGCAGGGGGAGACAAGAGACCCAGTACTTC. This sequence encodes CASSIPGRGRQETQYF.

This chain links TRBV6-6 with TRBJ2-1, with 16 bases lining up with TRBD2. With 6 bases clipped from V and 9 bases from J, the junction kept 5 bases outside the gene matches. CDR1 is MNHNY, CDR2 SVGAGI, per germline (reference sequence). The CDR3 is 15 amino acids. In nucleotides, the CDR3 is TGTGCCAGCAGGGGACTAGCGGGAGGGAAGGGTGAGCAGTTCTTC. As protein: CASRGLAGGKGEQFF.

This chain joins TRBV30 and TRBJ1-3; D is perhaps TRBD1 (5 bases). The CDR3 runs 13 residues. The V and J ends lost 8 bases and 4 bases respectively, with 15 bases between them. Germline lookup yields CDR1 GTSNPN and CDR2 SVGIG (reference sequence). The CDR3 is CAHGAQSGNTIYF. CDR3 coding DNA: TGTGCCCATGGGGCCCAGTCGGGAAACACCATATATTTT.